One and the same sample provided the 17 T cell receptor beta chains below, sequenced in a study of T cell responses to AZD1222 COVID-19 vaccine. The table came from immunoSEQ multiplex PCR; TCRdb's copy has only in-frame clones and leaves some out. The repertoire holds 30,000 to 50,000 clones, just over 85% seen once, with over 20% in the top ten. Here the sequenced sample was peripheral blood, taken 28 days after the second dose of the MenACWY control vaccine. These receptors originate from an adult who received the MenACWY meningococcal vaccine as a control.

This clone was counted once. This chain joins TRBV7-6 and TRBJ2-2; D is unresolved. The CDR3 sequence is 15 residues long. V lost 5 bases to trimming and J lost 1 base, with 11 bases between them. The germline V gene has CDR1 SGHVS and CDR2 FNYEAQ. CDR3 nucleotides: TGTGCCAGCAGCCCCACGGACGGGAACACCGGGGAGCTGTTTTTT. Encoded protein: CASSPTDGNTGELFF.

This clone was picked up a small number of times. V and J are TRBV6-5 and TRBJ1-5, with D maybe TRBD1 (6 bases). Deletions cut 5 bases from V and 5 bases from J, with 13 bases between. The V gene's germline CDR1 is MNHEY and CDR2 SVGAGI. The CDR3 has 14 residues. Here the CDR3 DNA reads TGTGCCAGCAGTCAACAGGGTTGGGATCAGCCCCAGCATTTT. Its translation is CASSQQGWDQPQHF.

The rearrangement uses TRBV3-1 (or the pseudogene TRBV3-2) and TRBJ2-2; the D gene is possibly TRBD2 (5 bases). Germline lookup yields CDR1 LGHDT and CDR2 YNNKEL (reference sequence). V lost 4 bases and J 4 bases, leaving 22 bases between the germline ends. The CDR3 extends over 18 amino acids. The CDR3 nucleotides are TGTGCCAGCAGCCCGTATACGGCGGGCCCATTATTCACCGGGGAGCTGTTTTTT. Translated: CASSPYTAGPLFTGELFF.

J is TRBJ1-2 and V is TRBV18; the D gene is possibly TRBD1 (5 bases). The CDR3 consists of 15 residues. The V end lost 4 bases, the J end lost 3 bases, and 15 bases lay between the germline ends. Germline assignment: CDR1 KGHSH and CDR2 LQKENI. The CDR3 nucleotides read TGTGCCAGCTCACACGATCAGGGATTTGACTATGGCTACACCTTC. It translates to CASSHDQGFDYGYTF.

The chain has TRBV7-2 and TRBJ1-3; D unresolved. Germline loops: CDR1 SGHTA, CDR2 FQGNSA. The V and J ends lost 8 bases and 2 bases respectively, with 10 bases between them. This CDR3 region has 13 residues. The CDR3 sequence: CASAGFAGNTIYF. CDR3 DNA sequence: TGTGCCAGCGCAGGCTTCGCTGGAAACACCATATATTTT.

This rearrangement joins TRBV4-1 to TRBJ2-1, with unresolved D. Trimming shortened V by 0 bases and J by 4 bases, and 10 bases separated the two germline ends. CDR3 length equals 15 residues. Germline V CDR1 and CDR2: MGHRA, YSYEKL. The CDR3 spells CASSQENHQYNEQFF. For the CDR3, the DNA is TGCGCCAGCAGCCAAGAAAACCACCAGTACAATGAGCAGTTCTTC.

V gene TRBV6-1 combines with J gene TRBJ1-2; D is ambiguous. The CDR3 is made up of 10 amino acids. The germline CDR1 and CDR2 sequences are MNHNS and SASEGT. Trimming removed 2 bases at V and 7 bases at J, with 2 bases between. The CDR3 nucleotides are TGTGCCAGCAGTGAATTTGGCTACACCTTC. Translated, it gives CASSEFGYTF.

This chain uses TRBV24-1 with TRBJ2-1; the D is unclear. Germline V gives CDR1 KGHDR, CDR2 SFDVKD. Trimming shortened V by 2 bases and J by 12 bases, and 13 bases separated the two germline ends. The CDR3 totals 13 residues. Written as DNA, the CDR3 is TGTGCCACCAGTGATTATAGAGTCCGACTGCAGTTCTTC. Encoded protein: CATSDYRVRLQFF.

The rearrangement joins TRBV14 to TRBJ2-3; D might be TRBD1 (5 bases). The CDR3 spans 12 residues. The V end was cut by 1 base, the J end by 9 bases, with 8 bases between. Germline values: CDR1 SGHDN, CDR2 FVKESK. The CDR3 bases are TGTGCCAGCAGCCAAGGGGGCCGAACGCAGTATTTT. It translates to CASSQGGRTQYF. The whole variable domain, filled in from reference TRBV14 and TRBJ2-3, reads EAGVTQFPSHSVIEKGQTVTLRCDPISGHDNLYWYRRVMGKEIKFLLHFVKESKQDESGMPNNRFLAERTGGTYSTLKVQPAELEDSGVYFCASSQGGRTQYFGPGTRLTVL.

CDR3 residues: CASSIDPSQPQHF. The DNA for the CDR3 is TGTGCCAGTAGTATAGATCCGAGTCAGCCCCAGCATTTT. This rearrangement joins TRBV19 to TRBJ1-5; D unresolved. CDR1 LNHDA and CDR2 SQIVND come from the germline V gene (reference sequence). The CDR3 is 13 residues long. Trimming left V 0 bases short and J 6 bases short, with 6 bases between. The full variable domain, its missing parts supplied by reference TRBV19 and TRBJ1-5, is DGGITQSPKYLFRKEGQNVTLSCEQNLNHDAMYWYRQDPGQGLRLIYYSQIVNDFQKGDIAEGYSVSREKKESFPLTVTSAQKNPTAFYLCASSIDPSQPQHFGDGTRLSIL.

The rearrangement uses TRBV29-1 and TRBJ1-2, with no clear D. CDR1 and CDR2 (germline): SQVTM, ANQGSEA. The CDR3 is 9 amino acids. Trimming took 3 bases from V and 7 from J, leaving 3 bases between them. The CDR3 spells CSVESGYTF. In nucleotides, the CDR3 is TGCAGCGTTGAGAGTGGCTACACCTTC.

The count of this clone is one. The chain carries TRBV19 and TRBJ2-7; D unclear. There are 14 residues in the CDR3. Between the trimmed V and J ends, which lost 4 bases and 3 bases, there was a span of 13 bases. In germline, CDR1 is LNHDA, CDR2 SQIVND (reference sequence). The CDR3 sequence: CASSTPGIHYEQYF. The CDR3 DNA is TGTGCCAGTAGTACCCCCGGTATTCACTACGAGCAGTACTTC.

The chain uses TRBV3-1 (or the pseudogene TRBV3-2) and TRBJ1-3, with 8 bases aligning to TRBD1. In germline, CDR1 is LGHDT, CDR2 YNNKEL (reference sequence). The CDR3 runs 18 residues. V was clipped by 1 base and J by 4 bases; unmatched bases: 12. CDR3 in DNA: TGTGCCAGCAGCCAAGTTAGGACAGGGCTTGTGTCAGGAAACACCATATATTTT. Protein: CASSQVRTGLVSGNTIYF.

This sequence joins TRBV7-9 and TRBJ2-3; TRBD1 or TRBD2 may be the D gene (5 bases each). The CDR3 sequence is 13 residues long. CDR1 is SEHNR and CDR2 is FQNEAQ in the germline V gene (reference sequence). Trimming took 0 bases from V and 5 from J, leaving 6 bases between them. As DNA, the CDR3 is TGTGCCAGCAGCTTAGCTGGGGGAGATACGCAGTATTTT. This codes for CASSLAGGDTQYF.

The chain combines TRBV10-3 with TRBJ2-7, with unresolved D. The germline V and J ends were trimmed by 3 bases and 5 bases, with 5 bases remaining between them. The CDR3 is made up of 11 amino acids. Germline CDR1 is ENHRY and CDR2 is SYGVKD. CDR3 sequence: CAISDWDEQYF. The CDR3 DNA reads as TGTGCCATCAGTGACTGGGACGAGCAGTACTTC.

The V gene is TRBV6-5, the J gene TRBJ1-4; no definite D call. The CDR3 length is 15 residues. Germline V lookup: CDR1 MNHEY, CDR2 SVGAGI. V dropped 7 bases and J dropped 3 bases, with 15 bases sitting between them. The CDR3 sequence is CASMLISFSNEKLFF. CDR3 DNA: TGTGCCAGCATGTTAATTAGTTTCTCTAATGAAAAACTGTTTTTT.

This clone turned up a few times. This chain links TRBV11-2 with TRBJ1-3; TRBD1 aligns across 7 bases. The CDR3 consists of 14 residues. V trimming: 4 bases; J trimming: 1 base; junction bases outside the gene matches: 1. Germline CDR1 SGHAT, CDR2 FQNNGV. The CDR3 DNA reads as TGTGCCAGCAGCTCGACAGGGTCTGGAAACACCATATATTTT. Translation gives CASSSTGSGNTIYF.